This T cell receptor (beta chain) was profiled in a study of beta chain features in type 1 diabetes. What was sequenced were expressed TCRB transcripts, since all of the isolated RNA had been reverse transcribed. Assay: immunoSEQ multiplex PCR; the TCRdb copy retains only in-frame clones and omits some. The table lists hundreds of thousands of clones, 7% to 9% of them singletons. The CDR3 runs 15 residues. Trimming at V came to 1 base and at J to 6 bases, leaving 3 bases not matched to a gene. CDR1 SEHNR and CDR2 FQNEAQ come from the germline V gene (reference sequence). This clone was observed a few times.

The receptor was isolated from a woman aged 18 to 35 in good health. Sequenced: central memory CD4+ T cells from blood. The chain uses TRBV7-9 and TRBJ2-1; TRBD2 agrees at 10 bases. The CDR3 reads CASSLVAGGSNEQFF. The CDR3 DNA is TGTGCCAGCAGCTTAGTAGCGGGAGGTTCCAATGAGCAGTTCTTC.